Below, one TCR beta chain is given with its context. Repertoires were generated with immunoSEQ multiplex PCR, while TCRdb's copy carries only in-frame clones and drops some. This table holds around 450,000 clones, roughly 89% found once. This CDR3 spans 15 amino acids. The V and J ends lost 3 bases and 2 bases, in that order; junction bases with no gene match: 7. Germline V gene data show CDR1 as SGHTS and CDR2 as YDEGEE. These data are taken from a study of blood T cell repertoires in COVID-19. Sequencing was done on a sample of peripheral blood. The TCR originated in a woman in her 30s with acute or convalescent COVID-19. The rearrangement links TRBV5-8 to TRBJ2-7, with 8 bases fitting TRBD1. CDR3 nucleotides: TGTGCCAGCAGCTCGGGACAGGTAATTCCCTACGAGCAGTACTTC. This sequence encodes CASSSGQVIPYEQYF. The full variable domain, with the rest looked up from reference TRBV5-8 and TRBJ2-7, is EAGVTQSPTHLIKTRGQQATLRCSPISGHTSVYWYQQALGLGLQFLLWYDEGEERNRGNFPPRFSGRQFPNYSSELNVNALELEDSALYLCASSSGQVIPYEQYFGPGTRLTVT.